The entry below gives a single T cell receptor (beta chain) sequence along with its context. These data belong to a study of blood T cell repertoires in COVID-19. Whole-study context: The analysed material was cDNA or gDNA that came from T cells, B-cell-depleted T cells, or PBMCs.

Per the authors' pipeline: Amplification with reference gene primers provided the estimates of nucleated cell counts. Sequencing used immunoSEQ multiplex PCR; TCRdb keeps in-frame clones, though not all of them. The V and J calls and the clone size are those of that table, but D and trimming were determined from the DNA. The sample includes fewer than 200,000 clones, about 80% seen only once; the top ten take around a fifth. V was shortened by 0 bases and J by 3 bases, with 12 bases between the two germline ends. Germline assignment: CDR1 LGHNA and CDR2 YSLEER. There are 15 residues in the CDR3. This chain uses TRBV4-3 with TRBJ2-7; a possible D gene is TRBD2 (5 bases). This TCR came from a woman aged 80 or over with acute or convalescent COVID-19. Material for sequencing was peripheral blood. DNA of the CDR3: TGCGCCAGCAGCCAAGAAAGGTCGGGGATCTACGAGCAGTACTTC. This encodes CASSQERSGIYEQYF.